This is a list of T cell receptor beta chains from one sample in a study of patients and donors after allogeneic stem cell transplantation. TCRdb reanalysed the RT-PCR reads using MiXCR and keeps one entry per CDR3 protein. Here the sample spans approximately 10,000 distinct CDR3 sequences, more than 4.5% being singletons. The sample consisted of blood, either unsorted or a sorted T cell fraction (not recorded which). These receptors all come from a human donor who was either an allogeneic HSCT recipient or a stem cell or donor lymphocyte infusion donor (not recorded which). It is not recorded whose cells these are; they may come from a transplant donor. Both conserved end residues are trimmed from each CDR3. Fields, in order: D gene, V gene, CDR3 length, J gene, CDR3 protein. D genes are given only for firm matches.

D gene: .
V gene: TRBV28
CDR3 length: 11
J gene: TRBJ2-7
CDR3 protein: ASSLFDSYEQY

D gene: TRBD2
V gene: TRBV27
CDR3 length: 15
J gene: TRBJ2-1
CDR3 protein: ASSPIRTSGSHNEQF

D gene: .
V gene: TRBV12-3/TRBV12-4
CDR3 length: 12
J gene: TRBJ1-2
CDR3 protein: ASSLGDGNYGYT

D gene: .
V gene: TRBV19
CDR3 length: 12
J gene: TRBJ2-2
CDR3 protein: AIGSNGNTGELF

D gene: TRBD1
V gene: TRBV5-4
CDR3 length: 13
J gene: TRBJ1-6
CDR3 protein: ASSPGTGARSPLH

D gene: TRBD1
V gene: TRBV30
CDR3 length: 11
J gene: TRBJ1-5
CDR3 protein: AWSVQGRQPQH

D gene: .
V gene: TRBV28
CDR3 length: 12
J gene: TRBJ2-1
CDR3 protein: AVSGGGSYNEQF

D gene: .
V gene: TRBV9
CDR3 length: 13
J gene: TRBJ2-7
CDR3 protein: ASSVGEAGLYEQY

D gene: .
V gene: TRBV20-1
CDR3 length: 10
J gene: TRBJ1-1
CDR3 protein: SAWGVNTEAF

D gene: .
V gene: TRBV12-3/TRBV12-4
CDR3 length: 12
J gene: TRBJ1-5
CDR3 protein: ASTWDGSNQPQH

D gene: TRBD1
V gene: TRBV12-3/TRBV12-4
CDR3 length: 14
J gene: TRBJ2-7
CDR3 protein: ASSPLSGTGPHEQY

D gene: .
V gene: TRBV5-1
CDR3 length: 13
J gene: TRBJ2-3
CDR3 protein: ASSLGAAYTDTQY

D gene: .
V gene: TRBV20-1
CDR3 length: 11
J gene: TRBJ1-1
CDR3 protein: SAGPTAHPEAF

D gene: TRBD1
V gene: TRBV6-5
CDR3 length: 11
J gene: TRBJ1-2
CDR3 protein: ASSDRGTYGYT

D gene: TRBD1
V gene: TRBV7-2
CDR3 length: 13
J gene: TRBJ1-2
CDR3 protein: ASSLGSGGIYGYT

D gene: .
V gene: TRBV9
CDR3 length: 12
J gene: TRBJ2-3
CDR3 protein: ASSVGSLGDTQY

D gene: .
V gene: TRBV7-9
CDR3 length: 10
J gene: TRBJ2-7
CDR3 protein: ASSLALYEQY

D gene: .
V gene: TRBV11-2
CDR3 length: 12
J gene: TRBJ1-2
CDR3 protein: ASSLGGGRDGYT

D gene: TRBD2
V gene: TRBV7-6
CDR3 length: 14
J gene: TRBJ2-3
CDR3 protein: ASSEQRLAGADTQY

D gene: TRBD2
V gene: TRBV15
CDR3 length: 14
J gene: TRBJ2-2
CDR3 protein: ATSRRAGGGTGELF

D gene: TRBD1
V gene: TRBV20-1
CDR3 length: 12
J gene: TRBJ2-1
CDR3 protein: SAEGTGPYNEQF

D gene: .
V gene: TRBV19
CDR3 length: 12
J gene: TRBJ2-1
CDR3 protein: ASSISTIYNEQF

D gene: .
V gene: TRBV6-2/TRBV6-3
CDR3 length: 16
J gene: TRBJ2-1
CDR3 protein: ASSYSPATPFFYNEQF

D gene: .
V gene: TRBV4-1
CDR3 length: 15
J gene: TRBJ2-2
CDR3 protein: ASSPTTGRGRTGELF

D gene: .
V gene: TRBV29-1
CDR3 length: 9
J gene: TRBJ2-3
CDR3 protein: SVVATDTQY

D gene: .
V gene: TRBV11-2
CDR3 length: 10
J gene: TRBJ2-7
CDR3 protein: ASSLQGGEQY

D gene: .
V gene: TRBV12-3/TRBV12-4
CDR3 length: 11
J gene: TRBJ2-3
CDR3 protein: ASLAAATDTQY

D gene: TRBD2
V gene: TRBV5-1
CDR3 length: 13
J gene: TRBJ2-2
CDR3 protein: ASSTGTSVTGELF

D gene: .
V gene: TRBV25-1
CDR3 length: 15
J gene: TRBJ1-3
CDR3 protein: ASRSSVRGARGNTIY

D gene: TRBD2
V gene: TRBV10-3
CDR3 length: 14
J gene: TRBJ2-1
CDR3 protein: AISTPLAGVGNEQF

D gene: .
V gene: TRBV27
CDR3 length: 12
J gene: TRBJ1-5
CDR3 protein: ASSLSGNEQPQH

D gene: TRBD1
V gene: TRBV24-1
CDR3 length: 15
J gene: TRBJ2-3
CDR3 protein: ATSDSGTGISTDTQY

D gene: .
V gene: TRBV7-9
CDR3 length: 13
J gene: TRBJ1-4
CDR3 protein: ASSTIQGIREKLF

D gene: .
V gene: TRBV14
CDR3 length: 14
J gene: TRBJ2-5
CDR3 protein: ASSPRRTRTQETQY

D gene: .
V gene: TRBV7-2
CDR3 length: 10
J gene: TRBJ1-6
CDR3 protein: ASSLGASPLH

D gene: TRBD1
V gene: TRBV5-1
CDR3 length: 13
J gene: TRBJ1-1
CDR3 protein: ASSGVGQLTTEAF

D gene: TRBD1
V gene: TRBV4-3
CDR3 length: 16
J gene: TRBJ2-5
CDR3 protein: ASSQERDRGYYQETQY

D gene: TRBD2
V gene: TRBV7-3
CDR3 length: 14
J gene: TRBJ2-1
CDR3 protein: ASSLTGTRSYNEQF

D gene: .
V gene: TRBV20-1
CDR3 length: 12
J gene: TRBJ2-3
CDR3 protein: SATLNPGTDTQY

D gene: TRBD2
V gene: TRBV7-9
CDR3 length: 11
J gene: TRBJ2-7
CDR3 protein: ASSAGLAYEQY

D gene: TRBD2
V gene: TRBV28
CDR3 length: 14
J gene: TRBJ2-3
CDR3 protein: ASSSRGREGTDTQY

D gene: .
V gene: TRBV5-1
CDR3 length: 13
J gene: TRBJ2-7
CDR3 protein: ASSLGTAKTYEQY

D gene: .
V gene: TRBV28
CDR3 length: 13
J gene: TRBJ2-1
CDR3 protein: ASSLWSETYNEQF

D gene: .
V gene: TRBV15
CDR3 length: 13
J gene: TRBJ2-1
CDR3 protein: ATSSRSTTYNEQF

D gene: .
V gene: TRBV7-9
CDR3 length: 17
J gene: TRBJ2-4
CDR3 protein: ASSLVRTRDRVSKNIQY

D gene: .
V gene: TRBV12-3/TRBV12-4
CDR3 length: 11
J gene: TRBJ1-1
CDR3 protein: ASSLRGGTEAF

D gene: .
V gene: TRBV14
CDR3 length: 11
J gene: TRBJ2-3
CDR3 protein: ASGRQGTDTQY

D gene: TRBD1
V gene: TRBV7-8
CDR3 length: 14
J gene: TRBJ2-4
CDR3 protein: ASSFNRDRGRNIQY

D gene: TRBD2
V gene: TRBV20-1
CDR3 length: 14
J gene: TRBJ2-1
CDR3 protein: SANGLAGGPYNEQF

D gene: .
V gene: TRBV6-1
CDR3 length: 11
J gene: TRBJ1-5
CDR3 protein: ATTGGGRQPQH

D gene: .
V gene: TRBV20-1
CDR3 length: 13
J gene: TRBJ2-3
CDR3 protein: SAPRTTWSTDTQY

D gene: TRBD2
V gene: TRBV12-3/TRBV12-4
CDR3 length: 14
J gene: TRBJ2-3
CDR3 protein: ASSRGLAGSTDTQY

D gene: TRBD2
V gene: TRBV5-1
CDR3 length: 14
J gene: TRBJ2-3
CDR3 protein: ASSSGLAGSTDTQY

D gene: TRBD2
V gene: TRBV2
CDR3 length: 10
J gene: TRBJ2-1
CDR3 protein: ASKPTSAEQF